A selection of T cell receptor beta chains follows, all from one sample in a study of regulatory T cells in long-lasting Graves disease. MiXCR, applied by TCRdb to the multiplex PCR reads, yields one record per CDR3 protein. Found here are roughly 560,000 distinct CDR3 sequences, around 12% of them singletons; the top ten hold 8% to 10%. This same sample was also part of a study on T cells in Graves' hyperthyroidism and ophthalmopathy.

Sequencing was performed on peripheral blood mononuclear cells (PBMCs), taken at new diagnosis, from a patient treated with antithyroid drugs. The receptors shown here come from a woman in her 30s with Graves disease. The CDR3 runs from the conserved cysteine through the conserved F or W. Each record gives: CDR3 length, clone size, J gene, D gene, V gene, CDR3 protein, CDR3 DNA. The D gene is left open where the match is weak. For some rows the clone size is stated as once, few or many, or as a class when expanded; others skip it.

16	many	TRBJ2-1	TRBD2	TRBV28	CASSSSREAGRFEQFF	TGTGCCAGCAGTTCGTCGCGAGAAGCGGGGAGGTTTGAGCAGTTCTTC
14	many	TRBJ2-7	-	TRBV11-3	CASSSWTQRAEQYF	TGTGCCAGCAGCTCCTGGACCCAGCGGGCCGAGCAGTACTTC
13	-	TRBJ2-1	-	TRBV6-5	CASSYSEGQEQFF	TGTGCCAGCAGTTACAGTGAGGGGCAGGAGCAGTTCTTC
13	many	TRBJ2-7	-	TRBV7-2	CASSLNRVNEQYF	TGTGCCAGCAGCTTAAACAGGGTGAACGAGCAGTACTTC
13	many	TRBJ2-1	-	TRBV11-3	CASSFRLVWEQFF	TGTGCCAGCAGCTTTAGACTGGTGTGGGAGCAGTTCTTC
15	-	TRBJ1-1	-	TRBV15	CATSRKKGVNTEAFF	TGTGCCACCAGCAGAAAGAAGGGGGTAAACACTGAAGCTTTCTTT
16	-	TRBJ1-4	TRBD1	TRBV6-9	CASSYYRTGGGEKLFF	TGTGCCAGCAGTTACTACCGGACAGGGGGCGGTGAAAAACTGTTTTTT
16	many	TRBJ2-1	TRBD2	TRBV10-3	CATSWTSAFSYNEQFF	TGTGCCACCAGTTGGACTAGCGCTTTCTCCTACAATGAGCAGTTCTTC
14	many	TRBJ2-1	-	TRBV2	CASRPSTSYNEQFF	TGTGCCAGCCGACCCTCAACTAGTTACAATGAGCAGTTCTTC
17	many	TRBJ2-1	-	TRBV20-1	CSARERVRTTVYNEQFF	TGCAGTGCTAGAGAACGGGTGCGAACGACCGTCTACAATGAGCAGTTCTTC
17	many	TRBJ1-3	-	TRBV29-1	CSVERLIPDNEGNTIYF	TGCAGCGTTGAACGACTCATCCCGGACAACGAAGGAAACACCATATATTTT
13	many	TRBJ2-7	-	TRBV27	CASRNLKSYEQYF	TGTGCCAGCAGAAACTTGAAATCCTACGAGCAGTACTTC
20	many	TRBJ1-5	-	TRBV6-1	CASSEVPSGGYQYSNQPQHF	TGTGCCAGCAGTGAAGTTCCGTCAGGAGGGTACCAATATAGCAATCAGCCCCAGCATTTT
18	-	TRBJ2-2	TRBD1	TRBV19	CASSILLGRGMNTGELFF	TGTGCCAGTAGTATACTATTAGGCAGGGGGATGAACACCGGGGAGCTGTTTTTT
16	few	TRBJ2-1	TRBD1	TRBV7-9	CASSPATGQIYNEQFF	TGTGCCAGCAGCCCCGCGACAGGGCAAATATACAATGAGCAGTTCTTC
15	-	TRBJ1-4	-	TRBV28	CASSSAGATNEKLFF	TGTGCCAGCAGTTCCGCAGGGGCTACTAATGAAAAACTGTTTTTT
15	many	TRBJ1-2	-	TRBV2	CASSEDRATNYGYTF	TGTGCCAGCAGTGAGGACAGAGCAACTAACTATGGCTACACCTTC
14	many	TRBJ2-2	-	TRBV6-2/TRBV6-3	CASRDPTNTGELFF	TGTGCCAGCAGGGATCCAACGAACACCGGGGAGCTGTTTTTT
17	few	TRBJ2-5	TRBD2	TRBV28	CASSLGGSGIIRETQYF	TGTGCCAGCAGCCTAGGGGGTAGCGGGATAATTCGGGAGACCCAGTACTTC
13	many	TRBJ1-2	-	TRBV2	CASRAGILYGYTF	TGTGCCAGCCGGGCGGGTATCCTCTATGGCTACACCTTC
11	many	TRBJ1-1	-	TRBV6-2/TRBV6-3	CATGRGTEAFF	TGTGCCACGGGCAGGGGCACTGAAGCTTTCTTT
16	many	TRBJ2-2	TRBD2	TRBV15	CATSRGPGGSGGELFF	TGTGCCACCAGCAGAGGCCCCGGGGGGTCAGGCGGGGAGCTGTTTTTT
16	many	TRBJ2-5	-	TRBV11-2	CASSLGVDWYQETQYF	TGTGCCAGCAGCTTAGGAGTGGACTGGTACCAAGAGACCCAGTACTTC
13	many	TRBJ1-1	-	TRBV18	CASSPVGDTEAFF	TGTGCCAGCTCACCAGTGGGTGACACTGAAGCTTTCTTT
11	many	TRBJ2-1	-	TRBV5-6	CASSSLREQFF	TGTGCCAGCAGCTCTCTCCGAGAGCAGTTCTTC
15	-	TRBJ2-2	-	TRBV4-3	CASSQVALGHGELFF	TGCGCCAGCAGCCAAGTGGCTTTGGGCCACGGGGAGCTGTTTTTT
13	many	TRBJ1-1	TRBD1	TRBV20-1	CSVRGTGWTEAFF	TGCAGTGTCAGGGGGACAGGGTGGACTGAAGCTTTCTTT
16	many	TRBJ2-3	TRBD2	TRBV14	CASSHRTSAYTDTQYF	TGTGCCAGCAGCCACAGGACTAGCGCCTACACAGATACGCAGTATTTT
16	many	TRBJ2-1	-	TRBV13	CASSLTTGVSYNEQFF	TGTGCCAGCAGCTTAACGACGGGAGTGTCGTACAATGAGCAGTTCTTC
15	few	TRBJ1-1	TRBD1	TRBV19	CASSIRGPRGSEAFF	TGTGCCAGTAGTATCAGGGGGCCGAGGGGGTCTGAAGCTTTCTTT
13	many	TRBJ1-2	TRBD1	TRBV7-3	CASSFQGVYGYTF	TGTGCCAGCAGCTTCCAGGGGGTCTATGGCTACACCTTC
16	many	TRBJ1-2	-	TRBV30	CAWSVLGKLENYGYTF	TGTGCCTGGAGTGTACTTGGGAAGTTGGAGAACTATGGCTACACCTTC
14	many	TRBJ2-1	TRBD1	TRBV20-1	CSAYRDRGLGEQFF	TGCAGTGCATACCGGGACAGGGGTCTCGGTGAGCAGTTCTTC
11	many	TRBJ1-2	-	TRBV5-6	CASSLTGGYTF	TGTGCCAGCAGCTTGACAGGTGGCTACACCTTC
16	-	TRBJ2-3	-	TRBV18	CASSPFSGDSTDTQYF	TGTGCCAGCTCACCATTCAGCGGAGATAGCACAGATACGCAGTATTTT
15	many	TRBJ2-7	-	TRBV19	CASSILQGLSYEQYF	TGTGCCAGTAGTATATTACAGGGCCTCTCCTACGAGCAGTACTTC
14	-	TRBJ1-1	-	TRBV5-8	CASSYRGSNTEAFF	TGTGCCAGCAGCTACCGGGGCTCGAACACTGAAGCTTTCTTT